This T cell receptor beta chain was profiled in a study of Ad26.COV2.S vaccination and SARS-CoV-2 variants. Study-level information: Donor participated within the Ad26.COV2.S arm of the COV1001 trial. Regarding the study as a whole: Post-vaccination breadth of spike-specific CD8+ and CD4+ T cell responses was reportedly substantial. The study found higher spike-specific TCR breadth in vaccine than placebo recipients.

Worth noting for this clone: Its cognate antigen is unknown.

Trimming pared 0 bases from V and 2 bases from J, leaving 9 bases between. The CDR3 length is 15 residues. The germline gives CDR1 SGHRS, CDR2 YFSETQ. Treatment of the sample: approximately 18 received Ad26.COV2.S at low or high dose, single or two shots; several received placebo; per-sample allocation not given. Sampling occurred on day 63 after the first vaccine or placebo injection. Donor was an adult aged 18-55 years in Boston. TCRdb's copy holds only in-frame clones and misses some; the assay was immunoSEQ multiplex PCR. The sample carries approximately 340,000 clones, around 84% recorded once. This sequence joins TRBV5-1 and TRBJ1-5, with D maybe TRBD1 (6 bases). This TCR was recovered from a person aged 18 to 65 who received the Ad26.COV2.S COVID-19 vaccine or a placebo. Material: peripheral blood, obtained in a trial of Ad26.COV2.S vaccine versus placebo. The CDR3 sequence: CASSLVSGGNQPQHF. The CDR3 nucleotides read TGCGCCAGCAGCTTGGTCTCAGGGGGCAATCAGCCCCAGCATTTT.